This T cell receptor beta chain derives from a study of blood T cell repertoires in COVID-19. Study-wide background: Italy, Spain and the United States were the sources of the convalescent and acute COVID-19 samples.

Original processing notes: Nucleated cell number was recorded as an estimate derived from reference gene primer amplification. TCRdb keeps only in-frame clones here, not all; method: immunoSEQ multiplex PCR. That table gives V, J and clone size, and the DNA gave D and trimming. The data contain around 280,000 clones, around nine tenths of them singletons. The CDR3 covers 15 residues. Per the germline V gene, CDR1 is SGHAT and CDR2 is FQNNGV. V shed 4 bases and J shed 1 base, with 14 bases lying between them. Enrollment of patients from Seattle took place during active infection, with longitudinal follow-up.

This TCR was recovered from a woman in her thirties with COVID-19, enrolled during active disease. The sequencing input was peripheral blood. V is TRBV11-2 and J is TRBJ2-7; D is possibly TRBD1 (5 bases). CDR3 region: CASSSITDSSYEQYF. CDR3 sequence (DNA): TGTGCCAGCAGCTCAATTACCGACAGTTCCTACGAGCAGTACTTC.